This is a list of T cell receptor beta chains from one sample in a study of blood T cell repertoires in COVID-19. Sequencing used immunoSEQ multiplex PCR; TCRdb keeps in-frame clones, though not all of them. In the table there are 80,000 to 100,000 clones, less than 85% of which are singletons. Sequencing was performed on peripheral blood. These receptors came from a man between 50 and 59 years old who had recovered from COVID-19. Each CDR3 is given with its conserved first and last residue.

v_gene: TRBV7-8; CDR3aa: CASSQKRGQNQPQHF
v_gene: TRBV10-3; CDR3aa: CAISEPGMGNTDTQYF
v_gene: TRBV6-4; CDR3aa: CASSDPAGGIQETQYF
v_gene: TRBV7-3; CDR3aa: CASSKGTVEEGYGYTF
v_gene: TRBV4-3; CDR3aa: CASSQGDSASYEQYF
v_gene: TRBV2; CDR3aa: CASSALQGWEQPQHF
v_gene: TRBV5-1; CDR3aa: CASAGAGATEAFF
v_gene: TRBV10-3; CDR3aa: CAISESIDTGELFF
v_gene: TRBV6-5; CDR3aa: CASNPLGGGGNEQFF
v_gene: TRBV9; CDR3aa: CASSVRTGGGDTEAFF